The clone carrying this T cell receptor (beta chain) was counted ten times or more. Per the germline V gene, CDR1 is WSHSY and CDR2 is SAAADI. CDR3 length: 15 amino acids. The V segment lost 6 bases and the J segment 7 bases; nucleotides outside the gene matches: 7. The study tagged each TCR cDNA molecule with a unique molecular identifier. One entry per CDR3 protein results from TCRdb running MiXCR on the 5' RACE reads. Here the sample spans about 48,000 distinct CDR3 sequences, less than 6% being singletons. Stated time point: sample taken at primary tumor resection. Tumor, nontumor lung or frozen PBMC supplied whole RNA, sequenced without sorting. The data are from a study of spatial heterogeneity in lung cancer. Study as a whole: Each unique TCR and UMI combination was seen more than ten times on average in raw reads.

The source was PBMCs, collected at surgery. The V gene is TRBV10-2, the J gene TRBJ2-2, with 11 bases identical to TRBD2. The TCR was taken from a male donor with early-stage non-small cell lung cancer. The CDR3 loop is CASRVAGGPGGELFF. For the CDR3, the DNA is TGCGCCAGCAGGGTAGCGGGAGGGCCTGGCGGGGAGCTGTTTTTT.